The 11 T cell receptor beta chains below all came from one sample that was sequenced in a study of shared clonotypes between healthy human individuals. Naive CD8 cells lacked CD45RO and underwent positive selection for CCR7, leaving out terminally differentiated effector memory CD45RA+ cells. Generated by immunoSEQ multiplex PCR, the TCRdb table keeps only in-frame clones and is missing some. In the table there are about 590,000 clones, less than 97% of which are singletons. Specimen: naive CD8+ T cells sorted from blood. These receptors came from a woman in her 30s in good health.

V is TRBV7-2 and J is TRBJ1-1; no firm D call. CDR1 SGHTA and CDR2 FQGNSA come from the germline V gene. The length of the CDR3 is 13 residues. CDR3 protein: CAIEPDAATEAFF. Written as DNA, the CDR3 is TGTGCGATTGAACCGGACGCGGCCACTGAAGCTTTCTTT. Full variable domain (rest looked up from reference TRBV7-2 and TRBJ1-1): GAGVSQSPSNKVTEKGKDVELRCDPISGHTALYWYRQSLGQGLEFLIYFQGNSAPDKSGLPSDRFSAERTGGSVSTLTIQRTQQEDSAVYLCAIEPDAATEAFFGQGTRLTVV.

The CDR3 is CASSPGTGAYEQFF. The CDR3, as DNA: TGTGCCAGCAGCCCCGGGACAGGTGCTTATGAGCAGTTCTTC. This chain connects TRBV9 to TRBJ2-1; 8 bases are shared with TRBD1. Per germline, CDR1 SGDLS and CDR2 YYNGEE. V gave up 4 bases and J gave up 8 bases; unmatched junction bases: 8. CDR3 length: 14 amino acids.

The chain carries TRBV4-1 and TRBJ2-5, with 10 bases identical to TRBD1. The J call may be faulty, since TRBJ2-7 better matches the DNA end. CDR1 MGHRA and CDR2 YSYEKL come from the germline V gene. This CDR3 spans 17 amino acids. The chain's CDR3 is CASSPKSGTGVSYEQYF. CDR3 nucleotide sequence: TGCGCCAGCAGCCCCAAGTCCGGGACAGGGGTCTCCTACGAGCAGTACTTC.

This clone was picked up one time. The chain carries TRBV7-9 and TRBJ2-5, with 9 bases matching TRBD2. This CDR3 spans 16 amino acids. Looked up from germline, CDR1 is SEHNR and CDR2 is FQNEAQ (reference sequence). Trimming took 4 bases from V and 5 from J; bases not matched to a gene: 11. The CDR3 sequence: CASSSNRGTSRETQYF. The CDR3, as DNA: TGTGCCAGCAGCTCGAATAGGGGGACTAGCCGGGAGACCCAGTACTTC.

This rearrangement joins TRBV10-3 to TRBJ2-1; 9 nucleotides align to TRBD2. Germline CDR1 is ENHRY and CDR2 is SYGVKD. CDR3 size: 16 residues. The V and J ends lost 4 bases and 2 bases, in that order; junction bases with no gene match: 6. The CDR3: CAISVGAGGAYNEQFF. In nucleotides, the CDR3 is TGTGCCATCAGTGTGGGTGCGGGAGGGGCCTACAATGAGCAGTTCTTC.

CDR3: CATSREIRQIQETQYF. CDR3 sequence (DNA): TGTGCCACCAGCAGAGAAATCCGACAGATCCAAGAGACCCAGTACTTC. J is TRBJ2-5 and V is TRBV15; possible D gene TRBD1, 5 bases. Germline CDR1 reads LNHNV; CDR2 reads YYDKDF (reference sequence). The CDR3 spans 16 residues. Trimming left V 0 bases short and J 1 base short, with 12 bases between.

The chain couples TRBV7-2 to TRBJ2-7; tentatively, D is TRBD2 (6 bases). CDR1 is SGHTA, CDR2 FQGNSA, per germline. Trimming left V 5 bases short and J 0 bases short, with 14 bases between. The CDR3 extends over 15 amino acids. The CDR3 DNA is TGTGCCAGCAGCCCGGACTACCTTAACTCCTACGAGCAGTACTTC. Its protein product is CASSPDYLNSYEQYF.

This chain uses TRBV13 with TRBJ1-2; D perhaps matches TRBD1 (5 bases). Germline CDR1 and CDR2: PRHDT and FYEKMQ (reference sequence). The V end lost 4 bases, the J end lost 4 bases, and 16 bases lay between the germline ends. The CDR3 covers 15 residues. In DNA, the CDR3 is TGTGCCAGCAGCTCGAGGACGGGGGTTGGCTATGGCTACACCTTC. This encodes CASSSRTGVGYGYTF.

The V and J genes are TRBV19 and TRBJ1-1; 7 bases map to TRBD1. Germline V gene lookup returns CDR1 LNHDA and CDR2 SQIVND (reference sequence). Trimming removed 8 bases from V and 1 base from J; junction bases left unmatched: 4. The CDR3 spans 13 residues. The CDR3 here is CASSDRANTEAFF. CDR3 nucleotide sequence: TGTGCCAGTTCTGACAGGGCGAACACTGAAGCTTTCTTT. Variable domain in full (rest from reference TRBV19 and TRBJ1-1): DGGITQSPKYLFRKEGQNVTLSCEQNLNHDAMYWYRQDPGQGLRLIYYSQIVNDFQKGDIAEGYSVSREKKESFPLTVTSAQKNPTAFYLCASSDRANTEAFFGQGTRLTVV.

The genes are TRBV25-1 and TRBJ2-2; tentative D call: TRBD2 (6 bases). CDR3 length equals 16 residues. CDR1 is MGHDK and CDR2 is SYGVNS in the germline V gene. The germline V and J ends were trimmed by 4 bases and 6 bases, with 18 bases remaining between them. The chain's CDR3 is CASSAGTSNSSGELFF. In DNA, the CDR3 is TGTGCCAGCAGTGCCGGGACTTCAAATTCGTCCGGGGAGCTGTTTTTT.

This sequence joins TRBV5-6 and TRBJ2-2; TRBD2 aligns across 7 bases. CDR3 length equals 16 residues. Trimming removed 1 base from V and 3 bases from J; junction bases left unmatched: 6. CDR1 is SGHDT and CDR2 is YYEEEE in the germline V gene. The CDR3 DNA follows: TGTGCCAGCAGCTTGCTGGCGGGAGCACACACCGGGGAGCTGTTTTTT. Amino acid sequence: CASSLLAGAHTGELFF.